A single sample gave rise to the 15 T cell receptor beta chains below, sequenced in a study of tumor-infiltrating lymphocytes in primary liver carcinoma. For each extraction, RNA and DNA were obtained together from around 20-30 mg of unsorted bulk tissue. The authors made TCR beta cDNA from about 500 ng total RNA with a constant-region primer. Three nested multiplex PCR rounds of slightly modified ARM-PCR generated TCR beta libraries. Primers for the first two PCR rounds were TRBV1-TRBV30 forward primers and a C-beta reverse primer (about 9 cycles per round). TCRdb itself ran the multiplex PCR reads through MiXCR, one entry per CDR3 protein. The sample consists of tens of thousands of distinct CDR3 sequences, 60% to 85% of them appearing once. Sequences were obtained from liver tumor tissue from sampling region 4. Subset here: tumor region T4, right-lateral pole. The origin of the receptors is a woman under 40 with primary liver carcinoma and hepatitis B virus infection.

As for this clonotype: A read error may produce the germline difference seen at one junction end. The DNA for the CDR3 is TGCGCCATCAGCCAAGATGCGGGAATATCCTACAATGAGCAGTTCTTC. Protein sequence: CAISQDAGISYNEQFF. The V and J genes are TRBV4-3 and TRBJ2-1; D possibly corresponds to TRBD2 (6 bases). This CDR3 region has 16 residues. Germline assignment: CDR1 LGHNA and CDR2 YSLEER.

A word on this clonotype: An end of the junction does not agree with germline; a read error may underlie this. The chain employs TRBV6-1 and TRBJ1-2; D remains ambiguous. The V gene's germline CDR1 is MNHNS and CDR2 SASEGT. CDR3 length equals 18 residues. The CDR3 sequence is CASTERFLVLRSNYNYTF. The CDR3 nucleotides are TGTGCCAGCACTGAACGGTTCCTGGTCCTTAGATCTAACTATAACTACACCTTC.

A note on this clonotype: At one end, the junction sequence differs from germline, possibly due to a read error. CDR3 sequence reads: CASGLSDTPQESQYF. The CDR3 nucleotides are TGTGCCAGCGGCTTATCGGACACGCCACAAGAGAGCCAATACTTC. The chain combines TRBV5-4 with TRBJ2-5, with D maybe TRBD1 (5 bases). Germline V gene data show CDR1 as SGHNT and CDR2 as YYREEE (reference sequence). The CDR3 is 15 residues long.

For this clonotype: A read error may account for a junction end that differs from germline. V usage is TRBV4-2 and J usage is TRBJ1-4; no clear D gene. The CDR3 runs to 12 residues. Germline V gene lookup returns CDR1 LGHNA and CDR2 YNFKEQ. DNA of the CDR3: TGTGCCAGCAGCCAAGATAGGAAGAAACTGTCTTTT. Its translation: CASSQDRKKLSF.

As regards this clonotype: The conserved final phenylalanine or tryptophan is absent from the CDR3, which likely points to a read error. The DNA is left out, because the CDR3 cannot be placed on it with certainty; the CDR3 is given as TCRdb lists it. The chain carries TRBV11-2 and TRBJ2-3; the table's D call of TRBD1 was not tested on the DNA. The CDR3 is 15 amino acids long, termini counted. Germline assignment: CDR1 SGHAT and CDR2 FQNNGV. CDR3 amino acids: CASRLPGQFTDTQYL.

In regard to this clonotype: A junction boundary mismatches the germline segment, possibly from a read error. The chain recombines TRBV4-3 with TRBJ1-2, with D hard to call. Germline CDR1 reads LGHNA; CDR2 reads YSLEER. CDR3 length equals 15 residues. This CDR3 reads CDSSQDWGKVNGYTF. The CDR3 bases are TGCGACAGCAGCCAAGATTGGGGTAAGGTGAATGGCTACACCTTC.

As regards this clonotype: As the CDR3 is not closed by the conserved phenylalanine or tryptophan, this likely results from a read error. This chain connects TRBV6-5 to TRBJ1-6, with a possible D match to TRBD1 (5 bases). Germline values: CDR1 MNHEY, CDR2 SVGAGI. This CDR3 has 15 residues. CDR3 nucleotides: TGCGCCAGCAGGGAAAGGAGTGCCCCCCTTCCACCCCTCCACTTA. Protein: CASRERSAPLPPLHL.

This clonotype was seen once. An end of the junction differs from the germline gene, which may be a read error. The rearrangement links TRBV5-6 to TRBJ2-2; D perhaps matches TRBD1 (5 bases). From germline, CDR1 is SGHDT and CDR2 YYEEEE. The CDR3 sequence is 15 residues long. The CDR3 DNA is TGTGCTAGCAGCTTGGCACCCAGAGTCTCAGGGAAGCTGTTTTTT. This sequence encodes CASSLAPRVSGKLFF.

A word on this clonotype: No conserved phenylalanine or tryptophan ends this CDR3, so it is likely a read error. The rearrangement joins TRBV4-3 to TRBJ2-1, with a weak D call TRBD2 (6 bases). V lost 0 bases to trimming and J lost 3 bases, with 12 bases between them. The CDR3 has 16 residues. The germline V gene encodes CDR1 LGHNA and CDR2 YSLEER. CDR3 coding DNA: TGCGCCAGCAGCCAAGATGCGGGATGCTTCTACAATGAGCAGTTCTTA. This translates into CASSQDAGCFYNEQFL.

For this clonotype: The missing conserved phenylalanine or tryptophan at the end of this CDR3 makes a read error likely. The DNA is left out, because the CDR3 cannot be placed on it with certainty; the CDR3 is given as TCRdb lists it. The genes are TRBV4-2 and TRBJ2-7; the D call in the table, TRBD1, was not verified against the DNA. The CDR3 sequence runs 18 residues, both termini included. Germline CDR1 and CDR2: LGHNA and YNFKEQ. CDR3 protein: CASSQEHLGQVGPRELYL.

In regard to this clonotype: It is likely a read error, because the conserved phenylalanine at the end of the CDR3 is missing. The chain couples TRBV30 to TRBJ2-5, with a possible D match to TRBD1 (6 bases). Germline V gives CDR1 GTSNPN, CDR2 SVGIG (reference sequence). V lost 5 bases and J lost 5, with 12 bases in between. This CDR3 comprises 12 residues. CDR3 sequence reads: CAWDRSRETQYL. CDR3 coding DNA: TGTGCCTGGGACAGGTCTAGGGAGACCCAGTACCTC.

This chain links TRBV4-2 with TRBJ2-7; TRBD1 aligns across 9 bases. The V segment lost 6 bases and the J segment 6 bases; nucleotides outside the gene matches: 21. Germline V lookup: CDR1 LGHNA, CDR2 YNFKEQ. This CDR3 is built from 18 residues. This CDR3 is CASRQEHLRQGGPCEQYF. DNA of the CDR3: TGTGCCAGCAGACAGGAACACCTAAGACAGGGGGGACCGTGCGAGCAGTACTTC.

Worth noting for this clonotype: Germline and junction disagree at one end, which may indicate a read error. The chain links TRBV6-5 to TRBJ1-1, with no clear D. CDR1 and CDR2 from the germline V gene are MNHEY and SVGAGI. The CDR3 covers 13 residues. The CDR3 protein is CASNEGAYTKAFF. The CDR3 DNA reads TGTGCCAGCAATGAGGGAGCTTACACTAAAGCTTTCTTT.

In the case of this clonotype: One junction end does not reproduce the germline sequence, and a read error may be involved. The V call is TRBV5-5, the J call TRBJ1-6, with D perhaps TRBD1 (5 bases). The CDR3 sequence is 14 residues long. The germline CDR1 and CDR2 sequences are SGHKS and YYEKEE (reference sequence). The CDR3 DNA reads TGTACCAGCAGCTTGGACATCAGTAATTCACCCCTCCACTTC. Translation: CTSSLDISNSPLHF. The whole variable domain, filled in from reference TRBV5-5 and TRBJ1-6, reads DAGVTQSPTHLIKTRGQQVTLRCSPISGHKSVSWYQQVLGQGPQFIFQYYEKEERGRGNFPDRFSARQFPNYSSELNVNALLLGDSALYLCTSSLDISNSPLHFGNGTRLTVT.

As regards this clonotype: With a much larger clone just one base away, this may be a read error. The V and J genes are TRBV29-1 and TRBJ2-3; TRBD1 agrees at 9 bases. Germline V gene sequence: CDR1 SQVTM, CDR2 ANQGSEA. The CDR3 loop spans 14 amino acids. V was pared by 5 bases and J by 5 bases, with 8 bases of the junction left unmatched. The CDR3 nucleotides are TGCAGCGTTATGGCCGGGACAGGGCTAGATACGCAGTATTTT. Protein sequence: CSVMAGTGLDTQYF.